This is a list of T cell receptor beta chains from one sample in a study of cytomegalovirus exposure and HLA in healthy donors. Clones were sequenced by immunoSEQ multiplex PCR, and TCRdb holds only the in-frame ones, with some missing. The table gives some 140,000 clones; the top ten clones make up about 1.4% of it. The sample comprised PBMCs. The source of these receptors is a middle-aged woman in good health and CMV-seronegative. Each CDR3 is given with its conserved first and last residue. D genes are given only for firm matches.

NA	TRBV5-4	TRBJ1-2	TGTGCCAGCAGCTTGGGTTCGGGGGATGGCTACACCTTC	CASSLGSGDGYTF
TRBD2	TRBV27	TRBJ2-1	TGTGCCAGCAATTCGGGACTAGCGGGGGGCAGCTCCTACAATGAGCAGTTCTTC	CASNSGLAGGSSYNEQFF
NA	TRBV4-2	TRBJ2-1	TGTGCCAGCAGCCCCCGTGAGAGGGGGAGTTACAATGAGCAGTTCTTC	CASSPRERGSYNEQFF
NA	TRBV9	TRBJ1-2	TGTGCCAGCAGCCCCGAGGGAGGAGTCAGGGCGCCCTATGGCTACACCTTC	CASSPEGGVRAPYGYTF
NA	TRBV5-4	TRBJ2-5	TGTGCCAGCAGCGTCGGGGCCTTTCGGGAGCGTCCCCAGTACTTC	CASSVGAFRERPQYF
TRBD1	TRBV7-8	TRBJ1-5	TGTGCCAGCAGCTCCCCCCAGGGGGGTACGAAAGGCAATCAGCCCCAGCATTTT	CASSSPQGGTKGNQPQHF
NA	TRBV11-2	TRBJ1-2	TGTGCCAGCAGCTTAGATTTGGGACGCGGGGGTGATGGCTACACCTTC	CASSLDLGRGGDGYTF
TRBD1	TRBV28	TRBJ2-5	TGTGCCTGTACAGGGGACCAAGAGACCCAGTACTTC	CACTGDQETQYF
TRBD2	TRBV18	TRBJ2-6	TGTGCCAGCTCACTTGGGGGAGGGCCTGCTGGGGCCAACGTCCTGACTTTC	CASSLGGGPAGANVLTF
NA	TRBV18	TRBJ2-6	TGTGCCAGCTCACCATTCGCACAGGGCTCTGGGGCCAACGTCCTGACTTTC	CASSPFAQGSGANVLTF